The T cell receptor beta chain described here comes from a study of vaccination and CD4 T cells after COVID-19. Comments on this clonotype: No antigen is known for it.

Sequence data for DNA of cultured CD4+ T cells were generated by the Oncomine TCR Beta short-read assay. Each CDR3 protein gets one entry after TCRdb re-called the PCR reads with MiXCR. The table records 8,400 or so distinct CDR3 sequences, more than 55% of them present only once. The treatment here: roughly nine-day PBMC culture with coronavirus spike peptide pools or control peptides (ViraFEST assay). The CDR3 is 13 amino acids. Germline V gene lookup returns CDR1 SGHNT and CDR2 YENEEA. Between the trimmed V and J ends, which lost 2 bases and 2 bases, there was a span of 7 bases. The clonotype was recovered from a human donor who had recovered from COVID-19. Sample: CD4+ T cells from blood, cultured in vitro. The V call is TRBV11-3, the J call TRBJ2-7, with unresolved D. CDR3 sequence: CASSLTATYEQYF. The CDR3 region has the DNA TGTGCCAGCAGCTTAACAGCCACCTACGAGCAGTACTTC.